This T cell receptor beta chain emerged from a study of tumor-infiltrating lymphocytes in primary liver carcinoma. Co-extraction yielded RNA and DNA from 20-30 mg of unsorted bulk tissue. Resecting the tumor surgically was how the patients' primary liver carcinoma was treated. TCR beta cDNA was prepared out of 500 ng total RNA by means of a constant-region primer. Three nested multiplex PCR rounds, a slightly modified ARM-PCR, produced the libraries for TCR beta. The two initial PCR rounds, around 11 cycles each, used TRBV1-TRBV30 forward and C-beta reverse primers. MiXCR was run by TCRdb on the multiplex PCR reads, yielding one entry per CDR3 protein. This table has 85,000 to 100,000 distinct CDR3 sequences, 65% to 70% appearing once. This CDR3 has 14 amino acids. V was trimmed by 0 bases and J by 0 bases, leaving 7 bases between them. Germline assignment: CDR1 SGHRS and CDR2 YFSETQ. This clonotype was seen repeatedly, ten times or more.

The chain couples TRBV5-1 to TRBJ2-7; no reliable D call. This sequence was found in a man in his forties with primary liver carcinoma and hepatitis B virus infection. The sequencing sample was made of tumor-adjacent normal liver tissue. The CDR3 loop is CASSLEAFSYEQYF. DNA for the CDR3: TGCGCCAGCAGCTTGGAAGCCTTCTCCTACGAGCAGTACTTC.